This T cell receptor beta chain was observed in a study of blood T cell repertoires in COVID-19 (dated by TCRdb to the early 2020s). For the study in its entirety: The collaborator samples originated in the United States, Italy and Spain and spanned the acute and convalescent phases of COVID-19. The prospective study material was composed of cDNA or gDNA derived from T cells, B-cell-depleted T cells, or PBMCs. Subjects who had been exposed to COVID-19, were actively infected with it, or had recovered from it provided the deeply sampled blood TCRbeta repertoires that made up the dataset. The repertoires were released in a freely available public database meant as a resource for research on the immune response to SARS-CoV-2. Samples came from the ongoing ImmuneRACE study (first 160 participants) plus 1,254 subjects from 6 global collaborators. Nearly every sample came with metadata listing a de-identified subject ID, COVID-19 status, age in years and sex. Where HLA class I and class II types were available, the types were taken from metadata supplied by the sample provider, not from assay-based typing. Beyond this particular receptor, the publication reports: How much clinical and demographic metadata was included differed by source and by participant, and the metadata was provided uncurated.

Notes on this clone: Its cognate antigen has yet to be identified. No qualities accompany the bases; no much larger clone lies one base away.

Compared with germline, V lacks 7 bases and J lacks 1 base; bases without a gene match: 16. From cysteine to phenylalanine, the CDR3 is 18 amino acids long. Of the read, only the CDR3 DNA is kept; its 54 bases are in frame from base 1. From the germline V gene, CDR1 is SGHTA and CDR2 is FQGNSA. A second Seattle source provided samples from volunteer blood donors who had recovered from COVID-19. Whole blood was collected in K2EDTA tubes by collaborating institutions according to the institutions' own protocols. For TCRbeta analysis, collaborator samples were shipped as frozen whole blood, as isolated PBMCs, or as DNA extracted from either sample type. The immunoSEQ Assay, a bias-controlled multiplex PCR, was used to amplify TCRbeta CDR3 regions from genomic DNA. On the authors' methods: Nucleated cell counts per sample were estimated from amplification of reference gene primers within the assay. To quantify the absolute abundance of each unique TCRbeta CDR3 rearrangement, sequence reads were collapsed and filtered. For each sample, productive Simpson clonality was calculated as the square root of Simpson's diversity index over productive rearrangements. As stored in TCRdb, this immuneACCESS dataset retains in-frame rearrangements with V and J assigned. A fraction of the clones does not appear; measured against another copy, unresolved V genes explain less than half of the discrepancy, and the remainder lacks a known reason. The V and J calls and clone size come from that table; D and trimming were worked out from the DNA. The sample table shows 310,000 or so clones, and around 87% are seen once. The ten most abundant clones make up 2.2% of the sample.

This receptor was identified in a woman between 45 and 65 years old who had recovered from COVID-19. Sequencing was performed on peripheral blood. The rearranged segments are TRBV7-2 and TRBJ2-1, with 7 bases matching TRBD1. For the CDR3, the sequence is CASTQEGQGVVSYNEQFF. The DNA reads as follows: TGTGCCAGCACTCAAGAGGGGCAGGGGGTAGTTTCCTACAATGAGCAGTTCTTC.